This passage covers 27 T cell receptor beta chains from one sample sequenced in a study of blood T cell repertoires in COVID-19. Sequencing used immunoSEQ multiplex PCR; TCRdb keeps in-frame clones, though not all of them. The table records fewer than 500,000 clones, around 87% of them present only once. Sequencing was carried out using PBMCs or T cells enriched from blood (not recorded which). All receptors derive from a man in his thirties or forties who had recovered from COVID-19.

Concerning this clone: The sample contains more than one DNA sequence encoding this CDR3. V is TRBV18 and J is TRBJ2-7; 10 bases fit TRBD1. The V segment lost 3 bases and the J segment 3 bases; nucleotides outside the gene matches: 5. The CDR3 loop spans 15 amino acids. Germline V CDR1 and CDR2: KGHSH, LQKENI. CDR3 protein: CASSPSTGGGYEQYF. CDR3 nucleotide sequence: TGTGCCAGCTCACCTTCGACAGGGGGCGGCTACGAGCAGTACTTC.

The chain links TRBV5-1 to TRBJ1-6, with D possibly matching TRBD1 (5 bases). CDR1 and CDR2 (germline): SGHRS, YFSETQ. Trimming shortened V by 0 bases and J by 0 bases, and 13 bases separated the two germline ends. The CDR3 runs 18 residues. The CDR3 region is CASSLGRPGGSYNSPLHF. The CDR3 nucleotides are TGCGCCAGCAGCTTGGGACGGCCGGGGGGCTCCTATAATTCACCCCTCCACTTT.

Here the CDR3 DNA reads TGCGCCAGCAGCCAAAACGGGAGGGAAAAACTGTTTTTT. Translating gives CASSQNGREKLFF. The chain couples TRBV4-1 to TRBJ1-4; D unresolved. Germline assignment: CDR1 MGHRA and CDR2 YSYEKL. The CDR3 is made up of 13 amino acids. With 2 bases removed from V and 8 bases from J, the gap between germline ends came to 9 bases.

The chain employs TRBV6-5 and TRBJ1-2; D is ambiguous. Germline V lookup: CDR1 MNHEY, CDR2 SVGAGI. The ends were cut back, 2 bases at V and 5 bases at J, with 18 bases in the middle. There are 16 residues in the CDR3. This CDR3 reads CASSYEGPRDLYGYTF. Here the CDR3 DNA reads TGTGCCAGCAGTTACGAGGGCCCACGCGACCTATATGGCTACACCTTC.

The CDR3 DNA follows: TGTGCCAGCAGCCAAACGGCAGGGCTCACAGATACGCAGTATTTT. Translation gives CASSQTAGLTDTQYF. The chain links TRBV7-6 to TRBJ2-3, with D tentatively TRBD1 (5 bases). Trimming took 5 bases from V and 2 from J, leaving 14 bases between them. CDR1 is SGHVS, CDR2 FNYEAQ, per germline. The CDR3 spans 15 residues.

This chain links TRBV7-2 with TRBJ1-1; D remains unclear. This CDR3 spans 16 amino acids. Trimming cost V 1 base and J 4 bases, with 16 bases left between them. Germline assignment: CDR1 SGHTA and CDR2 FQGNSA. DNA of the CDR3: TGTGCCAGCAGCTTAGATACGCCAGTGCTTGGCACTGAAGCTTTCTTT. It translates to CASSLDTPVLGTEAFF.

V and J are TRBV5-1 and TRBJ1-1; D is uncertain. This CDR3 has 17 residues. V dropped 4 bases and J dropped 5 bases, with 24 bases sitting between them. Germline-derived CDR1 and CDR2 are SGHRS and YFSETQ. The CDR3 nucleotides are TGCGCCAGCAGCGCGGAGGTCTACAGACCACTCGGGACTGAAGCTTTCTTT. Encoded protein: CASSAEVYRPLGTEAFF.

The chain joins TRBV27 to TRBJ1-1; TRBD1 matches 9 bases. Trimming took 4 bases from V and 6 from J; bases not matched to a gene: 3. The CDR3 runs 13 residues. Germline V gene data show CDR1 as MNHEY and CDR2 as SMNVEV (reference sequence). The CDR3 protein is CASSWDRAAEAFF. The CDR3 DNA is TGTGCCAGCAGTTGGGACAGGGCAGCTGAAGCTTTCTTT.

The chain employs TRBV3-1 (or the pseudogene TRBV3-2) and TRBJ2-1; possibly TRBD1 for D (6 bases). The germline V gene encodes CDR1 LGHDT and CDR2 YNNKEL (reference sequence). Trimming removed 5 bases from V and 4 bases from J, with 15 bases in between. The CDR3 runs to 15 residues. CDR3 DNA sequence: TGTGCCAGCAGCGTAACAGGGATGGGGTACAATGAGCAGTTCTTC. It encodes CASSVTGMGYNEQFF.

The rearrangement joins TRBV30 to TRBJ1-5, with 8 bases identical to TRBD1. Germline assignment: CDR1 GTSNPN and CDR2 SVGIG (reference sequence). The CDR3 extends over 20 amino acids. After removal of 4 bases from V and 2 bases from J, the junction contained 22 bases not matched to a gene. DNA for the CDR3: TGTGCCTGGACCGGCCAGGGGGCGAACCGAGGGGGAGTGGGCAATCAGCCCCAGCATTTT. Translated: CAWTGQGANRGGVGNQPQHF. Full variable domain (outside the CDR3, taken from reference TRBV30 and TRBJ1-5): SQTIHQWPATLVQPVGSPLSLECTVEGTSNPNLYWYRQAAGRGLQLLFYSVGIGQISSEVPQNLSASRPQDRQFILSSKKLLLSDSGFYLCAWTGQGANRGGVGNQPQHFGDGTRLSIL.

This clone was detected only once. The rearrangement uses TRBV29-1 and TRBJ1-2; D is perhaps TRBD1 (5 bases). The V gene lost 3 bases and the J gene lost 1 base, with 12 bases spanning the gap. Germline V lookup: CDR1 SQVTM, CDR2 ANQGSEA. The CDR3 length is 14 residues. CDR3 coding DNA: TGCAGCGTTGATCCCCAGGGAGGTAACTATGGCTACACCTTC. Amino acids: CSVDPQGGNYGYTF. The complete variable domain, with remaining parts taken from reference TRBV29-1 and TRBJ1-2, reads SAVISQKPSRDICQRGTSLTIQCQVDSQVTMMFWYRQQPGQSLTLIATANQGSEATYESGFVIDKFPISRPNLTFSTLTVSNMSPEDSSIYLCSVDPQGGNYGYTFGSGTRLTVV.

V and J are TRBV27 and TRBJ2-1, with a weak D call TRBD1 (5 bases). Germline-derived CDR1 and CDR2 are MNHEY and SMNVEV (reference sequence). This CDR3 comprises 22 residues. Trimming took 7 bases from V and 0 from J, leaving 34 bases between them. CDR3: CASKKVGYGGADAPISYNEQFF. The CDR3 region has the DNA TGTGCCAGCAAGAAAGTGGGATATGGTGGGGCGGACGCTCCCATCTCCTACAATGAGCAGTTCTTC.

The rearrangement joins TRBV2 to TRBJ1-5; a possible D gene is TRBD1 (6 bases). The germline V gene encodes CDR1 SNHLY and CDR2 FYNNEI. V was pared by 6 bases and J by 0 bases, with 12 bases between. This CDR3 has 15 residues. This CDR3 is CASRDRQYSNQPQHF. As DNA, the CDR3 is TGTGCCAGCAGAGACAGGCAGTATAGCAATCAGCCCCAGCATTTT. Supplemented by reference TRBV2 and TRBJ1-5, the full variable domain reads EPEVTQTPSHQVTQMGQEVILRCVPISNHLYFYWYRQILGQKVEFLVSFYNNEISEKSEIFDDQFSVERPDGSNFTLKIRSTKLEDSAMYFCASRDRQYSNQPQHFGDGTRLSIL.

The chain links TRBV2 to TRBJ1-2; D ambiguous. Deletions cut 1 base from V and 5 bases from J, with 8 bases between. Germline CDR1 and CDR2: SNHLY and FYNNEI. CDR3 length: 13 amino acids. The DNA for the CDR3 is TGTGCCAGCAGTGAAGGCGTGTGGTATGGCTACACCTTC. It codes for CASSEGVWYGYTF.

This sequence joins TRBV18 and TRBJ2-7, with D perhaps TRBD1 (6 bases). The germline V and J ends were trimmed by 8 bases and 2 bases, with 13 bases remaining between them. CDR3 length: 13 residues. Germline CDR1 and CDR2: KGHSH and LQKENI. This CDR3 is CASPTGPPYEQYF. The DNA of the CDR3 is TGTGCCAGCCCGACAGGCCCCCCCTACGAGCAGTACTTC.

CDR3: CASSWGQGAGEQYF. In DNA, the CDR3 is TGTGCCAGCAGTTGGGGACAGGGGGCGGGCGAGCAGTACTTC. This sequence joins TRBV6-5 and TRBJ2-7; 12 bases match TRBD1. This CDR3 contains 14 residues. Germline assignment: CDR1 MNHEY and CDR2 SVGAGI. The V gene end was trimmed by 4 bases and the J gene end by 6 bases; junction bases not matched to a gene: 4.

A word on this clone: This sample includes further DNA sequences coding for the same CDR3. V is TRBV6-5 and J is TRBJ1-3; D is unclear. V lost 0 bases to trimming and J lost 0 bases, with 6 bases between them. Germline V gene sequence: CDR1 MNHEY, CDR2 SVGAGI. This CDR3 contains 15 residues. CDR3 DNA: TGTGCCAGCAGTTACTCCCTGAGCTCTGGAAACACCATATATTTT. Translated: CASSYSLSSGNTIYF.

This clone was seen a handful of times. V usage is TRBV11-3 and J usage is TRBJ2-3; D gene uncertain. Germline CDR1 and CDR2: SGHNT and YENEEA. Trimming cost V 3 bases and J 4 bases, with 8 bases left between them. There are 13 residues in the CDR3. The CDR3 region is CASSLAHPDTQYF. Here the CDR3 DNA reads TGTGCCAGCAGCTTGGCCCACCCAGATACGCAGTATTTT.

This sequence joins TRBV7-2 and TRBJ2-6; a weak D match, TRBD1 (6 bases). The CDR3 covers 16 residues. Trimming shortened V by 5 bases and J by 2 bases, and 13 bases separated the two germline ends. The V gene's germline CDR1 is SGHTA and CDR2 FQGNSA. The chain's CDR3 is CASSIQGTTGANVLTF. The CDR3 coding sequence is TGTGCCAGCAGCATACAGGGAACTACTGGGGCCAACGTCCTGACTTTC.

The chain joins TRBV29-1 to TRBJ1-1; 7 bases align to TRBD1. Germline CDR1 is SQVTM and CDR2 is ANQGSEA. The CDR3 has 14 amino acids. Losses at the gene ends were 6 bases for V and 1 base for J; bases not matched to a gene: 8. The CDR3 spells CSVQQGQGNTEAFF. The DNA of the CDR3 is TGCAGCGTCCAACAGGGGCAAGGGAACACTGAAGCTTTCTTT. Based on the CDR3 plus reference TRBV29-1 and TRBJ1-1, the full variable domain is SAVISQKPSRDICQRGTSLTIQCQVDSQVTMMFWYRQQPGQSLTLIATANQGSEATYESGFVIDKFPISRPNLTFSTLTVSNMSPEDSSIYLCSVQQGQGNTEAFFGQGTRLTVV.

This rearrangement joins TRBV18 to TRBJ1-1; TRBD1 matches 7 bases. The CDR3 consists of 17 residues. The V segment lost 5 bases and the J segment 4 bases; nucleotides outside the gene matches: 16. Germline CDR1 reads KGHSH; CDR2 reads LQKENI. CDR3 nucleotide sequence: TGTGCCAGCTCAACGTTCGAGGGGGCAACTGGAGGCACTGAAGCTTTCTTT. Translation: CASSTFEGATGGTEAFF. Full variable domain (outside the CDR3, taken from reference TRBV18 and TRBJ1-1): NAGVMQNPRHLVRRRGQEARLRCSPMKGHSHVYWYRQLPEEGLKFMVYLQKENIIDESGMPKERFSAEFPKEGPSILRIQQVVRGDSAAYFCASSTFEGATGGTEAFFGQGTRLTVV.

V and J are TRBV6-4 and TRBJ2-2, with TRBD2 matching 7 bases. The V gene's germline CDR1 is MRHNA and CDR2 SNTAGT. CDR3 size: 15 residues. V lost 6 bases and J lost 0; bases outside the gene matches: 4. The CDR3 reads CASRRDYSNTGELFF. The CDR3 bases are TGTGCCAGCAGGAGGGACTATTCGAACACCGGGGAGCTGTTTTTT.

The rearrangement links TRBV10-2 to TRBJ2-3; 7 bases match TRBD1. V gave up 10 bases and J gave up 1 base; unmatched junction bases: 17. This CDR3 has 17 amino acids. Germline assignment: CDR1 WSHSY and CDR2 SAAADI. CDR3 sequence reads: CATQGSRGQDGTDTQYF. CDR3 sequence (DNA): TGCGCCACCCAAGGGTCGAGAGGACAGGATGGCACAGATACGCAGTATTTT.

The J gene is TRBJ2-7, the V gene TRBV5-1, with D possibly TRBD1 on 6 matching bases. CDR1 SGHRS and CDR2 YFSETQ come from the germline V gene. Trimming pared 0 bases from V and 4 bases from J, leaving 17 bases between. CDR3 length: 16 residues. The CDR3 region is CASSLAPVGAGYEQYF. The CDR3 DNA sequence: TGCGCCAGCAGCTTGGCCCCCGTGGGGGCGGGTTACGAGCAGTACTTC.

This clone came up once. The chain has TRBV6-5 and TRBJ2-1; D is ambiguous. CDR1 is MNHEY and CDR2 is SVGAGI in the germline V gene. V gave up 8 bases and J gave up 5 bases, with 4 bases separating them. The CDR3 spans 10 residues. CDR3 DNA: TGTGCCAGCGGCAACAATGAGCAGTTCTTC. Its protein is CASGNNEQFF.

The V call is TRBV9, the J call TRBJ2-5, with D perhaps matching TRBD1 (7 bases). The CDR3 sequence is 14 residues long. With 4 bases removed from V and 1 base from J, the gap between germline ends came to 11 bases. The germline gives CDR1 SGDLS, CDR2 YYNGEE. The CDR3 is CASSTRGVQETQYF. The DNA for the CDR3 is TGTGCCAGCAGCACCAGGGGGGTCCAAGAGACCCAGTACTTC. Together with reference TRBV9 and TRBJ2-5, the CDR3 gives the full variable domain: DSGVTQTPKHLITATGQRVTLRCSPRSGDLSVYWYQQSLDQGLQFLIQYYNGEERAKGNILERFSAQQFPDLHSELNLSSLELGDSALYFCASSTRGVQETQYFGPGTRLLVL.

This chain connects TRBV3-1 (or the pseudogene TRBV3-2) to TRBJ2-7; D is perhaps TRBD1 (6 bases). Per germline, CDR1 LGHDT and CDR2 YNNKEL (reference sequence). The CDR3 extends over 15 amino acids. The V and J ends lost 2 bases and 0 bases respectively, with 11 bases between them. The CDR3 protein is CASSQTGSSSYEQYF. DNA of the CDR3: TGTGCCAGCAGCCAAACAGGGTCCTCCTCCTACGAGCAGTACTTC.